These 14 T cell receptor beta chains were sequenced from one sample in a study of immune characterization of retroperitoneal liposarcoma. TCRdb re-derived calls from the PCR reads in MiXCR, one entry per CDR3 protein. The sample lists 9,500 to 13,000 distinct CDR3 sequences, roughly a quarter seen once, with under 9.5% in the top ten. The sequenced sample was tumor tissue. These TCRs come from a male donor with retroperitoneal liposarcoma.

This clonotype showed up many times. The chain carries TRBV6-6 and TRBJ2-5; 12 bases agree with TRBD2. With V trimmed by 0 bases and J by 5 bases, 4 bases remained unmatched. Germline values: CDR1 MNHNY, CDR2 SVGAGI (reference sequence). The CDR3 consists of 16 residues. In nucleotides, the CDR3 is TGTGCCAGCAGTTACTCGCGTACTAGCGGGAGGGAGACCCAGTACTTC. Translated, it gives CASSYSRTSGRETQYF.

This clonotype was seen ten or more times. The gene calls are TRBV6-1 and TRBJ2-3, with 7 bases identical to TRBD1. The CDR3 has 17 residues. Germline V gene lookup returns CDR1 MNHNS and CDR2 SASEGT. Trimming removed 5 bases from V and 5 bases from J; junction bases left unmatched: 16. The CDR3, as DNA: TGTGCCAGCAGTAAAACCCTTTCGACAGGGCGAGGAGATACGCAGTATTTT. Translation gives CASSKTLSTGRGDTQYF.

This clonotype has just a few counts. The CDR3 coding sequence is TGCGCCAGCAGTGAGACAGGGCCAGATACGCAGTATTTT. Translation: CASSETGPDTQYF. The chain uses TRBV10-1 and TRBJ2-3; a weak D match, TRBD1 (6 bases). Trimming shortened V by 2 bases and J by 4 bases, and 7 bases separated the two germline ends. This CDR3 spans 13 amino acids. Germline lookup yields CDR1 WNHNN and CDR2 SYGVQD (reference sequence).

This clonotype was seen repeatedly, ten times or more. This chain joins TRBV7-2 and TRBJ1-6; 7 nucleotides agree with TRBD1. V gave up 3 bases and J gave up 10 bases; unmatched junction bases: 12. Germline V gene sequence: CDR1 SGHTA, CDR2 FQGNSA. The CDR3 spans 16 residues. The CDR3 here is CASSFRGQGVRSPLHF. The CDR3 coding sequence is TGTGCCAGCAGCTTCAGGGGCCAGGGGGTAAGGTCACCCCTCCACTTT.

By sample fraction, this clonotype is large. J is TRBJ2-1 and V is TRBV6-1, with D perhaps given as TRBD1 or TRBD2 (5 bases each). The J call could be wrong; TRBJ2-7 is a better fit for the DNA end. Germline V gene data show CDR1 as MNHNS and CDR2 as SASEGT. This CDR3 contains 15 residues. The CDR3 sequence: CASSEGDPSSYEQYF. As DNA, the CDR3 is TGTGCCAGCAGTGAAGGGGACCCAAGCTCCTACGAGCAGTACTTC.

This clonotype rates as medium-sized. This rearrangement joins TRBV7-6 to TRBJ2-7, with a weak D call TRBD1 (6 bases). The V and J ends lost 1 base and 0 bases respectively, with 10 bases between them. Germline V gene lookup returns CDR1 SGHVS and CDR2 FNYEAQ. The CDR3 runs to 15 residues. The CDR3 protein is CASSLGRGFSYEQYF. The CDR3 DNA reads as TGTGCCAGCAGCTTAGGCAGGGGATTCTCCTACGAGCAGTACTTC.

The sample holds one count of this clonotype. The CDR3 region is CATSVGPGLAGVETQYF. The CDR3, as DNA: TGTGCCACCAGTGTTGGGCCGGGACTAGCGGGAGTTGAGACCCAGTACTTC. This chain connects TRBV24-1 to TRBJ2-5; 14 nucleotides match TRBD2. The CDR3 is made up of 17 amino acids. Germline loops: CDR1 KGHDR, CDR2 SFDVKD. The junction had 9 bases not matched to a gene; V was cut back by 5 bases and J by 5 bases.

This clonotype was recorded a few times. The chain employs TRBV6-1 and TRBJ1-1; D not certain. CDR3 length equals 14 residues. Looked up from germline, CDR1 is MNHNS and CDR2 is SASEGT. V was cut by 6 bases and J by 6 bases, with 17 bases left in between. CDR3 sequence: CASSGLVLGPEAFF. CDR3 nucleotides: TGTGCCAGCAGCGGGCTTGTTTTGGGCCCTGAAGCTTTCTTT.

This clonotype was counted ten times or more. The J gene is TRBJ2-1, the V gene TRBV12-5, with D perhaps assigned TRBD1 or TRBD2 (6 bases each). This CDR3 spans 17 amino acids. Trimming removed 1 base from V and 5 bases from J, with 18 bases in between. The V gene's germline CDR1 is LGHNT and CDR2 FRNRAP. The CDR3 spells CASGLATGTGVDNEQFF. CDR3 sequence (DNA): TGTGCTAGTGGTTTGGCCACAGGGACGGGGGTAGACAATGAGCAGTTCTTC.

This clonotype was counted ten times or more. The junction does not match germline at one end; this may be a read error. CDR3: CASSEGGTSSIDF. CDR3 DNA: TGTGCCAGCAGTGAAGGTGGCACTAGCTCGATTGACTTC. The chain has TRBV6-1 and TRBJ2-1; possibly TRBD2 for D (6 bases). Germline loops: CDR1 MNHNS, CDR2 SASEGT. This CDR3 contains 13 residues.

This clonotype is medium-sized within its sample. The chain has TRBV6-1 and TRBJ2-1; 10 bases are a match to TRBD1. CDR1 is MNHNS, CDR2 SASEGT, per germline. V trimming: 0 bases; J trimming: 13 bases; junction bases outside the gene matches: 12. The CDR3 spans 16 residues. The CDR3 loop is CASSEAQTGGQETQFF. In DNA, the CDR3 is TGTGCCAGCAGTGAAGCCCAGACAGGGGGCCAAGAGACCCAGTTCTTC.

This clonotype has ten or more counts. The J gene is TRBJ1-4, the V gene TRBV6-1, with 7 positions matching TRBD1. The CDR3 consists of 16 residues. Trimming took 6 bases from V and 8 from J; bases not matched to a gene: 15. CDR1 is MNHNS, CDR2 SASEGT, per germline. This CDR3 reads CASRSLDRVGKEKLFF. The CDR3 bases are TGTGCCAGCAGAAGCCTTGACAGGGTGGGGAAAGAAAAACTGTTTTTT.

This clonotype was found a few times. The chain links TRBV12-3 or TRBV12-4 to TRBJ1-3, with 9 bases aligning to TRBD1. CDR3 length equals 15 residues. The ends lost 3 bases at V and 4 bases at J; junction bases unmatched: 4. The CDR3 DNA sequence: TGTGCCAGCAGTTTCGGGACAGGGATAGGAAACACCATATATTTT. Amino acid sequence: CASSFGTGIGNTIYF.

At least ten counts were recorded for this clonotype. The chain links TRBV11-3 to TRBJ2-1, with a weak D call TRBD1 (6 bases). The J call may be incorrect, as the DNA end agrees better with TRBJ2-7. Germline-derived CDR1 and CDR2 are SGHNT and YENEEA. The CDR3 totals 15 residues. The CDR3 sequence is CASSLKGDLYNEQYF. In DNA, the CDR3 is TGTGCCAGCAGCTTAAAGGGGGACCTCTACAATGAGCAGTACTTC.